The 14 T cell receptor beta chains in this list originate from one sample, sequenced in a study of early T cells in non-severe SARS-CoV-2 infection. MiXCR, applied by TCRdb to the 5' RACE reads, yields one record per CDR3 protein. The repertoire holds some 77,000 distinct CDR3 sequences, roughly 12% seen once, with about 1.1% in the top ten. The sample consisted of whole blood. The origin of the receptors is an adult who was a healthcare worker with PCR-confirmed SARS-CoV-2 infection or an uninfected control (not recorded which).

This clonotype showed up just a few times. The rearrangement uses TRBV12-3 or TRBV12-4 and TRBJ1-1; D is unresolved. The CDR3 has 14 amino acids. Trimming shortened V by 5 bases and J by 4 bases, and 14 bases separated the two germline ends. Here the CDR3 reads CASSPLGRSTEAFF. The CDR3 nucleotides are TGTGCCAGCAGTCCCCTCGGCAGGAGCACTGAAGCTTTCTTT.

This clonotype was recorded at least ten times. The chain employs TRBV4-1 and TRBJ2-7; the D is unclear. CDR1 is MGHRA and CDR2 is YSYEKL in the germline V gene. The germline V and J ends were trimmed by 0 bases and 1 base, with 7 bases remaining between them. CDR3 size: 14 residues. This CDR3 is CASSQDKESYEQYF. CDR3 nucleotides: TGCGCCAGCAGCCAAGATAAGGAGTCCTACGAGCAGTACTTC.

This clonotype was detected only a few times. The rearrangement joins TRBV20-1 to TRBJ2-1; unclear D gene. Trimming pared 0 bases from V and 0 bases from J, leaving 12 bases between. This CDR3 region has 16 residues. Germline lookup yields CDR1 DFQATT and CDR2 SNEGSKA (reference sequence). This CDR3 reads CSARDFRSSSYNEQFF. The CDR3 DNA reads TGCAGTGCTAGAGACTTTCGGAGTAGCTCCTACAATGAGCAGTTCTTC.

This clonotype appeared a few times. This rearrangement joins TRBV5-4 to TRBJ2-1; 8 bases agree with TRBD2. V shed 1 base, J shed 8 bases, and the junction held 5 bases outside the gene matches. CDR1 is SGHNT, CDR2 YYREEE, per germline (reference sequence). There are 14 residues in the CDR3. The CDR3 is CASSLSGGMDEQFF. The CDR3 nucleotides are TGTGCCAGCAGCTTGTCGGGGGGGATGGATGAGCAGTTCTTC.

This clonotype was counted only a few times. The CDR3 spells CASSLSSGGINEQFF. CDR3 in DNA: TGTGCCAGCAGTTTATCTAGCGGGGGGATAAATGAGCAGTTCTTC. The rearrangement uses TRBV28 and TRBJ2-1; the match to TRBD2 covers 11 bases. The V gene end was trimmed by 1 base and the J gene end by 7 bases; junction bases not matched to a gene: 3. This CDR3 spans 15 amino acids. Germline CDR1 reads MDHEN; CDR2 reads SYDVKM.

This clonotype has ten or more counts. V gene TRBV7-2 combines with J gene TRBJ1-1; maybe TRBD1 (5 bases). With 0 bases removed from V and 7 bases from J, the gap between germline ends came to 9 bases. The CDR3 loop spans 13 amino acids. CDR1 and CDR2 from the germline V gene are SGHTA and FQGNSA. CDR3 amino acids: CASSLALQGEAFF. The CDR3 DNA reads as TGTGCCAGCAGCTTAGCGTTGCAGGGTGAAGCTTTCTTT.

In this sample, this clonotype turned up a few times. The chain links TRBV7-9 to TRBJ2-3; no firm D call. Germline-derived CDR1 and CDR2 are SEHNR and FQNEAQ (reference sequence). V shed 2 bases and J shed 0 bases, with 15 bases lying between them. The CDR3 runs 17 residues. The CDR3, as DNA: TGTGCCAGCAGCTTAATATCTGGCTACAAAAGCACAGATACGCAGTATTTT. It codes for CASSLISGYKSTDTQYF.

This clonotype was observed at least ten times. The chain has TRBV23-1 and TRBJ1-4; no definite D call. TRBV23-1 is known as an ORF, though its function is uncertain. The CDR3 is 15 residues long. The V gene lost 3 bases and the J gene lost 0 bases, with 8 bases spanning the gap. The CDR3 coding sequence is TGCGCCAGCAGTCAGATAGGAGCAACTAATGAAAAACTGTTTTTT. Encoded protein: CASSQIGATNEKLFF.

This clonotype was counted ten times or more. The chain is built from TRBV11-2 and TRBJ2-7, with 8 bases that match TRBD1. This CDR3 contains 13 residues. Per germline, CDR1 SGHAT and CDR2 FQNNGV. Trimming at V came to 1 base and at J to 7 bases, leaving 3 bases not matched to a gene. The CDR3 here is CASSLARGHEQYF. CDR3 sequence (DNA): TGTGCCAGCAGCTTAGCCAGGGGGCATGAGCAGTACTTC. Based on the CDR3 plus reference TRBV11-2 and TRBJ2-7, the full variable domain is EAGVAQSPRYKIIEKRQSVAFWCNPISGHATLYWYQQILGQGPKLLIQFQNNGVVDDSQLPKDRFSAERLKGVDSTLKIQPAKLEDSAVYLCASSLARGHEQYFGPGTRLTVT.

The DNA for the CDR3 is TGTGCCAGCAGCCCCCAGACAGTATACGAGCAGTACTTC. This translates into CASSPQTVYEQYF. The J gene is TRBJ2-7, the V gene TRBV14; D is perhaps TRBD1 (5 bases). There are 13 residues in the CDR3. Germline CDR1 reads SGHDN; CDR2 reads FVKESK. Trimming pared 4 bases from V and 4 bases from J, leaving 11 bases between.

This clonotype was observed many times. This chain joins TRBV30 and TRBJ1-4, with 10 positions matching TRBD1. Germline loops: CDR1 GTSNPN, CDR2 SVGIG (reference sequence). The CDR3 spans 13 residues. The junction had 5 bases not matched to a gene; V was cut back by 5 bases and J by 8 bases. CDR3 loop: CAWAGQGGEKLFF. The DNA of the CDR3 is TGTGCCTGGGCCGGACAGGGGGGCGAAAAACTGTTTTTT.

The chain is built from TRBV12-3 or TRBV12-4 and TRBJ1-2, with D unresolved. CDR3 length: 12 amino acids. V lost 5 bases, J lost 1 base, and 5 bases lay in between. The CDR3 here is CASSDGNYGYTF. CDR3 nucleotide sequence: TGTGCCAGCAGTGACGGTAACTATGGCTACACCTTC.

This clonotype was counted between two and nine times. The genes are TRBV27 and TRBJ2-3, with 11 bases matching TRBD2. The ends lost 5 bases at V and 2 bases at J; junction bases unmatched: 21. CDR1 MNHEY and CDR2 SMNVEV come from the germline V gene (reference sequence). The length of the CDR3 is 21 residues. This chain's CDR3 is CASSPKVAGGPRFYSTDTQYF. The CDR3 coding sequence is TGTGCCAGCAGTCCAAAAGTAGCGGGGGGGCCCAGGTTTTACTCCACAGATACGCAGTATTTT.

V usage is TRBV24-1 and J usage is TRBJ2-3; a weak D match, TRBD2 (7 bases). This CDR3 is 13 amino acids long. From germline, CDR1 is KGHDR and CDR2 SFDVKD. V lost 6 bases and J 4 bases, leaving 10 bases between the germline ends. The CDR3 region is CATSRGGADTQYF. Written as DNA, the CDR3 is TGTGCCACCAGTCGAGGGGGGGCAGATACGCAGTATTTT.